The T cell receptor (beta chain) described here comes from a study of T cells in Graves' hyperthyroidism and ophthalmopathy. Study findings and constraints: Ophthalmopathy cases were set apart from stable hyperthyroidism by a 13 V-J model. Most thyroid clonotypes expanded above 0.001 appeared in blood too.

Amplification yielded TCR beta CDR3 regions, with RNA transcripts as the source. The HTBI primer set served for first-round RT-PCR of the TCR CDR3. Each CDR3 protein gets one entry after TCRdb re-called the multiplex PCR reads with MiXCR. The table records 310,000 or so distinct CDR3 sequences, more than 15% of them present only once. Diagnosis rested on symptoms, serum thyroxine and TRAb, thyroid ultrasound, and orbital computed tomography. PBMCs came from more than 9.5 ml fresh peripheral blood. With V trimmed by 10 bases and J by 8 bases, 8 bases remained unmatched. The germline V gene encodes CDR1 MNHEY and CDR2 SMNVEV (reference sequence). This CDR3 is 12 amino acids long. This clonotype was counted only a few times. The antigen is not known.

The source of this sequence is a woman aged 55-75 years with Graves' ophthalmopathy. The chain combines TRBV27 with TRBJ2-1; 7 positions match TRBD2. The sequencing input was blood. DNA for the CDR3: TGTGCCATCTCAGGCGGGGGTCATGAGCAGTTCTTC. The encoded protein is CAISGGGHEQFF.